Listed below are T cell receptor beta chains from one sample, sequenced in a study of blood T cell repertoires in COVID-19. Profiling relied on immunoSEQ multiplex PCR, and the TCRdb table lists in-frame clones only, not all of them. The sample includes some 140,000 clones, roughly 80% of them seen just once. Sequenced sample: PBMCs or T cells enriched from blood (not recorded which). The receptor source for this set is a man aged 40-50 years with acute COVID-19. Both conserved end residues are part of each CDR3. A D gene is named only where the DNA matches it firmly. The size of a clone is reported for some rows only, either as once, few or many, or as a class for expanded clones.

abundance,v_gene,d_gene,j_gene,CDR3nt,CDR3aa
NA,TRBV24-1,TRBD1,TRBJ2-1,TGTGCCACCCCCGCCGGGACAGGCAGGGGGGAGCAGTTCTTC,CATPAGTGRGEQFF
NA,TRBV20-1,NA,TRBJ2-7,TGCAGTGCTAGACTATACGAGCAGTACTTC,CSARLYEQYF
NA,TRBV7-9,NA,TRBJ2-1,TGTGCCAGCAGCTTGCGTTATGAGCAGTTCTTC,CASSLRYEQFF
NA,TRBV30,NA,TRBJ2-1,TGTGCCTGGAGTGTACGGTTGGAGGTGAATGAGCAGTTCTTC,CAWSVRLEVNEQFF
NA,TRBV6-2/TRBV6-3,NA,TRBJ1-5,TGTGCCAGCAGTTCCCCAGGATATCATCAGCCCCAGCATTTT,CASSSPGYHQPQHF
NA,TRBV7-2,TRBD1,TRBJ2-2,TGTGCCAGCAGCTCCCCCCGGACAGGACGGTACACCGGGGAGCTGTTTTTT,CASSSPRTGRYTGELFF
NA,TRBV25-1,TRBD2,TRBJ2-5,TGTGCCAGCAGGGATCATCGGGGGGGCAGAGAGACCCAGTACTTC,CASRDHRGGRETQYF
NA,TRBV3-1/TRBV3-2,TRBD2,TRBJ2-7,TGTGCCAGCAGCCCGTCGTGGGAAGCGGGAGCATCCTGCTACGAGCAGTACTTC,CASSPSWEAGASCYEQYF
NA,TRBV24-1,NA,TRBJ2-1,TGTGCCACCAGTGATTTCGGACAGAACAATGAGCAGTTCTTC,CATSDFGQNNEQFF
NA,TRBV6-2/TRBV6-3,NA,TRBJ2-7,TGTGCCAGCAGTCCCCACTTGGACAGCTCCTACGAGCAGTACTTC,CASSPHLDSSYEQYF
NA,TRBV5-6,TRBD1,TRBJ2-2,TGTGCCAGCAGCGGTCCCCGGGACAGGGACACCGGGGAGCTGTTTTTT,CASSGPRDRDTGELFF
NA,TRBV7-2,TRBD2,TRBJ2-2,TGTGCCAGCAGCTTAAAGAGCGGGAGGTTCACCGGGGAGCTGTTTTTT,CASSLKSGRFTGELFF
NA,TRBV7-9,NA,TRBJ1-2,TGTGCCAGCAGCCTTACTCGGACAAACTATGGCTACACCTTC,CASSLTRTNYGYTF
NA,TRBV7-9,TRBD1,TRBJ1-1,TGTGCCAGCAGCTTAGGACAGGGTACTCGTGAAGCTTTCTTT,CASSLGQGTREAFF
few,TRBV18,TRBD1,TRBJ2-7,TGTGCCAGCTCACCTGACAGGGTGTTGGCTAGGATAGCCTACGAGCAGTACTTC,CASSPDRVLARIAYEQYF
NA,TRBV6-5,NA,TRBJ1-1,TGTGCCAGCAGCACCCTTCGCCGGGGGACTGAAGCTTTCTTT,CASSTLRRGTEAFF
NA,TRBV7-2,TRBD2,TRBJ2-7,TGTGCCAGCAGCTTAGCAACTAGCGGGGTATACGAGCAGTACTTC,CASSLATSGVYEQYF
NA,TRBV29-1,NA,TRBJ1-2,TGCAGCGTTGAAGGGGGCGGCTCACGCACCTTC,CSVEGGGSRTF
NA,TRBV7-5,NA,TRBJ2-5,TGTGCCAGAAGCTCGGGAAGGGAACAACCGGAGACCCAGTACTTC,CARSSGREQPETQYF
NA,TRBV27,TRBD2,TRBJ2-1,TGTGCCAGCAGTTCTAGCGGGAGGGTTCTGGGGTACAATGAGCAGTTCTTC,CASSSSGRVLGYNEQFF
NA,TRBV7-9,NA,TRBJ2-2,TGTGCCAGCAGCTTATACACCAACCAACCAAACACCGGGGAGCTGTTTTTT,CASSLYTNQPNTGELFF
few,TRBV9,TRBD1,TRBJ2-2,TGTGCCAGCAGCACCGGACAGGGCACAGGCTCCCTGGGGACCGGGGAGCTGTTTTTT,CASSTGQGTGSLGTGELFF
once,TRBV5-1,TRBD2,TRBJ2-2,TGCGCCAGCAGTTTCTACGGAGCGGGGACGGACGGGGAGCTGTTTTTT,CASSFYGAGTDGELFF
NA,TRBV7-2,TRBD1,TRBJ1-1,TGTGCCAGCAGCATAGGGGACAGGACTTGGAACACTGAAGCTTTCTTT,CASSIGDRTWNTEAFF
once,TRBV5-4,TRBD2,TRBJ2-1,TGTGCCAGCACCGCGAAGTGGAGCGGGAGTGGTGAGCAGTTCTTC,CASTAKWSGSGEQFF
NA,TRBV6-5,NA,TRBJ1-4,TGTGCCAGCAGTCCTTTGGGGCGGACTAATGAAAAACTGTTTTTT,CASSPLGRTNEKLFF
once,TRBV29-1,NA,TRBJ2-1,TGCAGCGTCCCCTCTGGGGGGACCTACAATGAGCAGTTCTTC,CSVPSGGTYNEQFF
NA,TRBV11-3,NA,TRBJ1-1,TGTGCCAGCAGCTTAGAAGGAGGCACTGAAGCTTTCTTT,CASSLEGGTEAFF
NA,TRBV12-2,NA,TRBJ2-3,TGTGCAAGTCGCTTAGGTCCCGGGACAGGGAATCGGGCTAGCGGGAAGTGGGAGGATACGCAGTATTTT,CASRLGPGTGNRASGKWEDTQYF
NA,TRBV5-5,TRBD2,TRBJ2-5,TGTGCCAGCAGCTTGGATGGGACTAAAGGAGAGACCCAGTACTTC,CASSLDGTKGETQYF
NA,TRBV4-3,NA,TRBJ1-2,TGCGCCAGCAGCCAAGATCGGGGATCCTACGGCTACACCTTC,CASSQDRGSYGYTF
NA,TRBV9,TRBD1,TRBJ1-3,TGTGCCAGCAGCGTAGGGGGACAGGCTGGAAACACCATATATTTT,CASSVGGQAGNTIYF
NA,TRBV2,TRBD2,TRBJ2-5,TGTGCCAGCATCCGGGAGGAGGGGGAGACCCAGTACTTC,CASIREEGETQYF
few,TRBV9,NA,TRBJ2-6,TGTGCCAGCAGCGTAGGAGCTGGGGCCAACGTCCTGACTTTC,CASSVGAGANVLTF
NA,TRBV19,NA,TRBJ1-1,TGTGCCAGTAGTATCATTGGGAGTGGCGCTGAAGCTTTCTTT,CASSIIGSGAEAFF
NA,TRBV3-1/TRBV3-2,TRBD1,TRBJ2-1,TGTGCCAGCAGCCCCTGGACAGGGGGGTTCAATGAGCAGTTCTTC,CASSPWTGGFNEQFF
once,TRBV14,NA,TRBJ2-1,TGTGCCAGCAGCCAAGAAGGGGAATCGACCACCAATGAGCAGTTCTTC,CASSQEGESTTNEQFF
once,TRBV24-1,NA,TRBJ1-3,TGTGCCACCAGTGAATTGAGCTCCAACACCATATATTTT,CATSELSSNTIYF
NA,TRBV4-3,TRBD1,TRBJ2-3,TGCGCCAGCAGCCCTACGACAGGGTACTTCACAGATACGCAGTATTTT,CASSPTTGYFTDTQYF
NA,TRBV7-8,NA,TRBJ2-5,TGTGCCAGCAGCCCGACAGCTCAAGAGACCCAGTACTTC,CASSPTAQETQYF
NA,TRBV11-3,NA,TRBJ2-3,TGTGCCAGCAGCCCCGGGTTCCAGGGGGATACGCAGTATTTT,CASSPGFQGDTQYF
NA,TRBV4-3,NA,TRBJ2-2,TGCGCCAGCTCCCTCTCAGGCAAGGCCGGGGAGCTGTTTTTT,CASSLSGKAGELFF
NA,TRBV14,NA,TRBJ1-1,TGTGCCAGCAGCCAAGTAGGGCGAGGGTTGAACACTGAAGCTTTCTTT,CASSQVGRGLNTEAFF
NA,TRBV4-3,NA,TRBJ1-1,TGCGCCAGCAGCCAAGGAGGGGAGGTAGCTTTCTTT,CASSQGGEVAFF
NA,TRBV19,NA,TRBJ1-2,TGTGCCAGTAGTATTAGGGAGGCGTATAACTATGGCTACACCTTC,CASSIREAYNYGYTF
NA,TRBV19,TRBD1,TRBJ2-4,TGTGCCAGTAGTTCCCCGACAGGGTTGGCCAAAAACATTCAGTACTTC,CASSSPTGLAKNIQYF
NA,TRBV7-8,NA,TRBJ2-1,TGTGCCAGCAGCTTAGCGGTAGTGGATGAGCAGTTCTTC,CASSLAVVDEQFF
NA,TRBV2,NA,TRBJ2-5,TGTGCCAGCACAGTCTCGCGGCAAGAGACCCAGTACTTC,CASTVSRQETQYF
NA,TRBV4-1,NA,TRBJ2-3,TGCGCCAGCAGCCAAGATTCAGGGCGTTACACAGATACGCAGTATTTT,CASSQDSGRYTDTQYF
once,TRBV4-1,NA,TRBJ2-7,TGCGCCAGCAGCTCTAGGCCCCAGGGGAATGACGAGCAGTACTTC,CASSSRPQGNDEQYF
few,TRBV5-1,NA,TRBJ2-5,TGCGCCAGCAGCTTGAACGGACTACTCCAAGAGACCCAGTACTTC,CASSLNGLLQETQYF
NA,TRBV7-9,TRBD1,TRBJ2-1,TGTGCCAGCAGCTTCCAGGACAGGGTGCTGTACAATGAGCAGTTCTTC,CASSFQDRVLYNEQFF
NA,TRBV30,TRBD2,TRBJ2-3,TGTGCCTGGAGCGCCCTCACCCGGACTAGCGGGACGAGAGATACGCAGTATTTT,CAWSALTRTSGTRDTQYF